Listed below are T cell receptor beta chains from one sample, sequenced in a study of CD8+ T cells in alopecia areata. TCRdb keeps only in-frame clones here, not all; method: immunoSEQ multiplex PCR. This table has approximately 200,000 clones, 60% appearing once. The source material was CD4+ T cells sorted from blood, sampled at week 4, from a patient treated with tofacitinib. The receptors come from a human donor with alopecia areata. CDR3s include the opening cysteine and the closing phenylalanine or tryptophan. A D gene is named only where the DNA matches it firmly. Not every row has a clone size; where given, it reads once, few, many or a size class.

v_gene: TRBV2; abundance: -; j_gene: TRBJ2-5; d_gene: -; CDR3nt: TGTGCCAGCAGTGAGACTGCGGAGACCCAGTACTTC; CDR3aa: CASSETAETQYF
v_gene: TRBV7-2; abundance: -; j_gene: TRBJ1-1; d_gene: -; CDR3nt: TGTGCCAGCAGCCCCACGCAGGGCACTGAAGCTTTCTTT; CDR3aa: CASSPTQGTEAFF
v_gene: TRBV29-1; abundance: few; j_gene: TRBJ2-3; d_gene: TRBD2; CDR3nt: TGCAGCGGGGTAAGCGGGGGCACAGATACGCAGTATTTT; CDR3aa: CSGVSGGTDTQYF
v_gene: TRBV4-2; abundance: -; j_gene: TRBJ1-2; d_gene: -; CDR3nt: TGTGCCAGCAGCCAAGAAGGGACGGCTTATGGCTACACCTTC; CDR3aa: CASSQEGTAYGYTF
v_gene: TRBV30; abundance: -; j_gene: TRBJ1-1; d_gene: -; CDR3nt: TGTGCCTGGAGCAGACGGCCCACTGAAGCTTTCTTT; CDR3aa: CAWSRRPTEAFF
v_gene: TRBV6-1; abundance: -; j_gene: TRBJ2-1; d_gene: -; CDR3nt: TGTGCCAGCAGCAGAGCGGTACTGTTCTTC; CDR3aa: CASSRAVLFF
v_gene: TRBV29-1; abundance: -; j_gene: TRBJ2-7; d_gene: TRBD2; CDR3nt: TGCAGCGCTAAGAGCGGGGCAAGCTACGAGCAGTACTTC; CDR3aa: CSAKSGASYEQYF
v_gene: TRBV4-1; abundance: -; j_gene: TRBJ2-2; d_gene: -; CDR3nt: TGCGCCAGCAGCCCAGTTAGGGGGGAGCTGTTTTTT; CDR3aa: CASSPVRGELFF
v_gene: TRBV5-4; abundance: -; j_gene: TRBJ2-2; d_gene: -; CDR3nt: TGTGCCAGCAGCCTGGGACCGAAGAACACCGGGGAGCTGTTTTTT; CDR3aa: CASSLGPKNTGELFF
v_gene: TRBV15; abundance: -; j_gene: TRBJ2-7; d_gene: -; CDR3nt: TGTGCCACCAGCAGAGATCGGGGGCGCGAGCAGTACTTC; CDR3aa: CATSRDRGREQYF
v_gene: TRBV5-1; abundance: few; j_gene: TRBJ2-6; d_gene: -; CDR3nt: TGCGCCAGCAGCTTGGCCGGGACACCTGGGGCCAACGTCCTGACTTTC; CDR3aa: CASSLAGTPGANVLTF
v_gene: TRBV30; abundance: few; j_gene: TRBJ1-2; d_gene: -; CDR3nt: TGTGCCTGGAGTGTATGGGATAACTTCTATGGCTACACCTTC; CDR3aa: CAWSVWDNFYGYTF
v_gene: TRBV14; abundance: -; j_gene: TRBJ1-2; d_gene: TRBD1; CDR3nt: TGTGCCAGCAGCCTCTCGGCAGGGGGCTTGGGCTACACCTTC; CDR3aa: CASSLSAGGLGYTF
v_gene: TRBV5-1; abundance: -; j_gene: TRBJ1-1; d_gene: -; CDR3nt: TGCGCCAGCAGCTTGGCCGCAGGGATGAACACTGAAGCTTTCTTT; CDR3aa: CASSLAAGMNTEAFF
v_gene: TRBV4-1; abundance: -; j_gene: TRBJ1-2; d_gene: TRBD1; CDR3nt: TGCGCCAGCCGTCAACCGCTTGACAGGGGGCTGGGTGGCTACACCTTC; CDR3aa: CASRQPLDRGLGGYTF
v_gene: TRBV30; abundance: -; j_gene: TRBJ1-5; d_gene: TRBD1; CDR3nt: TGTGCCTGGGCAGCCGACAGGGGGGTTCAGCCCCAGCATTTT; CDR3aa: CAWAADRGVQPQHF
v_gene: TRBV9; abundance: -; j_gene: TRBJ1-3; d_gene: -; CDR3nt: TGTGCCAGCAATACAGGCAATTCTGGAAACACCATATATTTT; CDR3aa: CASNTGNSGNTIYF
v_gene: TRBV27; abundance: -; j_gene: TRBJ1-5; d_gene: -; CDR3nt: TGTGCCAGCAGTTCCCAGCTACAGGGTCCCAATCAGCCCCAGCATTTT; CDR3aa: CASSSQLQGPNQPQHF
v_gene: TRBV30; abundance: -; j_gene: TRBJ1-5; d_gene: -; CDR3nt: TGTGCCTGGAGTGTCCTGGGGAATCAGCCCCAGCATTTT; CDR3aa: CAWSVLGNQPQHF
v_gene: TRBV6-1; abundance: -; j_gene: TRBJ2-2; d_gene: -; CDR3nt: TGTGCCAGCAGTGAGTTATATTCCACCGGGGAGCTGTTTTTT; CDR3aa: CASSELYSTGELFF
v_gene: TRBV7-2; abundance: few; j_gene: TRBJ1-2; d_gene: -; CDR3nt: TGTGCCAGCAGCCGAGGGGTAACAGAGGGCTACACCTTC; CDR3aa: CASSRGVTEGYTF
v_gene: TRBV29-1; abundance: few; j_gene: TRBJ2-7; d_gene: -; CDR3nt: TGCAGCGTAGGGGACTCCTACGAGCAGTACTTC; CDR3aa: CSVGDSYEQYF
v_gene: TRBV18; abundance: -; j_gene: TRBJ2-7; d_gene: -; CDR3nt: TGTGCCAGCTCACCAATGGGGGAGCGCTACGAGCAGTACTTC; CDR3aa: CASSPMGERYEQYF
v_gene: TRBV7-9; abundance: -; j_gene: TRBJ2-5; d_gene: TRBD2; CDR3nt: TGTGCCAGCGGGCTTGGCGCGGGGGGCCTTGAAGCGACCCAGTACTTC; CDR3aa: CASGLGAGGLEATQYF
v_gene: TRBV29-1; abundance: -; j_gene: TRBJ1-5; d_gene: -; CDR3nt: TGCAGCGTTGCTGGACAAGGCAATCAGCCCCAGCATTTT; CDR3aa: CSVAGQGNQPQHF
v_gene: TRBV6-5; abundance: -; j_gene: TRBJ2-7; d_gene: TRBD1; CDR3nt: TGTGCCAGCAGTGGCCGGGACAGGGACTCCTACGAGCAGTACTTC; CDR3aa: CASSGRDRDSYEQYF
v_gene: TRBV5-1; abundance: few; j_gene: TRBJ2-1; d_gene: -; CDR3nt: TGCGCCAGCAGCCAAAAGACGGAATACAATGAGCAGTTCTTC; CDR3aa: CASSQKTEYNEQFF
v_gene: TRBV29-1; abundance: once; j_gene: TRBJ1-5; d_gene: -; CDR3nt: TGCAGCGTTGAGGATCCGCCTCAGCCCCAGCATTTT; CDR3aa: CSVEDPPQPQHF
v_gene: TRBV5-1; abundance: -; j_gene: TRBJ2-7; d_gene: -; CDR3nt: TGCGCCAGCAGCTCGACCCACAGGGTAGGCGACGAGCAGTACTTC; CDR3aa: CASSSTHRVGDEQYF
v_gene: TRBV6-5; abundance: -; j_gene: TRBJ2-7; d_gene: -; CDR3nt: TGTGCCAGCAGTTACTCCCTGACAGCCCCCTACGAGCAGTACTTC; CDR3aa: CASSYSLTAPYEQYF
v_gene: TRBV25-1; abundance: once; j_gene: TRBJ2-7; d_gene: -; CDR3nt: TGTGCCAGCAGTGTCGACGGGAGGGGGCCTAACGAGCAGTACTTC; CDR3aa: CASSVDGRGPNEQYF
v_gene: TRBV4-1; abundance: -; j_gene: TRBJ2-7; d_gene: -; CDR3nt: TGCGCCAGCAGCCAACAGGACAGCTACGAGCAGTACTTC; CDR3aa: CASSQQDSYEQYF
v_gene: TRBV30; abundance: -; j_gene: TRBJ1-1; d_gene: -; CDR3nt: TGTGCCTGGAGGTTAGCCCAGCGGACTGAAGCTTTCTTT; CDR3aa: CAWRLAQRTEAFF
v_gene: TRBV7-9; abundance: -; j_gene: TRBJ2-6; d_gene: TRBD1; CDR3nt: TGTGCCAGCACCCAAGCGACAGGGTCTGGGGCCAACGTCCTGACTTTC; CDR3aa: CASTQATGSGANVLTF
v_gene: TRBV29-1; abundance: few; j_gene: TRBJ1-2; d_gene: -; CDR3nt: TGCAGCGGAGAATCGGGGTATGGCTACACCTTC; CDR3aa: CSGESGYGYTF
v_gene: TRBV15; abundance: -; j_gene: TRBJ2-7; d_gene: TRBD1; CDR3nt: TGTGCCACCAGCACCAGACAGGGAGCCTACGAGCAGTACTTC; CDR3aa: CATSTRQGAYEQYF
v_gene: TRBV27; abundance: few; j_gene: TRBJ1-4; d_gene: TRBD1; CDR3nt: TGTGCCAGCAGTTCGCCTGGACAGGGGGGCGAAAAACTGTTTTTT; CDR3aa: CASSSPGQGGEKLFF
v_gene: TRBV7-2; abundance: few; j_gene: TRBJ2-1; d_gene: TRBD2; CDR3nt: TGTGCCAGCAGCTCCCAAACCCCGACTAGCGGGTCTCCGCAGTTCTTC; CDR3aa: CASSSQTPTSGSPQFF
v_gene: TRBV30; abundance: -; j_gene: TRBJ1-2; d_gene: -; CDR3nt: TGTGCCTGGAGTGTAGTATCGGTTAATGGCTACACCTTC; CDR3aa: CAWSVVSVNGYTF
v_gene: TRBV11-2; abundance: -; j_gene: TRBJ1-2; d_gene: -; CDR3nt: TGTGCCAGCAGCCCCGAGGGCTATGGCTACACCTTC; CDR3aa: CASSPEGYGYTF
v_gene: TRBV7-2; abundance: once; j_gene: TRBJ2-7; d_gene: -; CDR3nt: TGTGCCAGCAGCACACAAGGCTACGAGCAGTACTTC; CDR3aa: CASSTQGYEQYF
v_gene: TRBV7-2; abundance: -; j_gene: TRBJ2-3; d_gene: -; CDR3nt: TGTGCCAGCAGCTTAGCGAGGACCTTAGGCACAGATACGCAGTATTTT; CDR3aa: CASSLARTLGTDTQYF
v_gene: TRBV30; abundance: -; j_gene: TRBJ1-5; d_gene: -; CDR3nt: TGTGCCTGGACCCGGGACTCCAACCTATATAGCAATCAGCCCCAGCATTTT; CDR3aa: CAWTRDSNLYSNQPQHF
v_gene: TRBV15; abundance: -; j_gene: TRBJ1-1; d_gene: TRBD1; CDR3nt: TGTGCCACCAGCAGGGAGGACAGGTTGGGTAGCACTGAAGCTTTCTTT; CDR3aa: CATSREDRLGSTEAFF
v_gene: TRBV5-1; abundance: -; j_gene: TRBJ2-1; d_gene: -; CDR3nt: TGCGCCAGCAGCCTGGGGACGGGGGCTACCAATGAGCAGTTCTTC; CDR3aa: CASSLGTGATNEQFF
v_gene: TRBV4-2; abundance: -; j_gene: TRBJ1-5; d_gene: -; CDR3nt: TGTGCCAGCAGCCAAGATGGCAGAGGGAGACAGCCCCAGCATTTT; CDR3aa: CASSQDGRGRQPQHF
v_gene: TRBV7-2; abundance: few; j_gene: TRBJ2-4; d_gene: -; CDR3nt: TGTGCCAGCAGCATCTCTCGAGGGGGAAACATTCAGTACTTC; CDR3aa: CASSISRGGNIQYF
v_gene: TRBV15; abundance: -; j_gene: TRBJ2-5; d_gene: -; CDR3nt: TGTGCCACCAGCAGAGGGGGTGCAGGGATCCAAGAGACCCAGTACTTC; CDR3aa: CATSRGGAGIQETQYF
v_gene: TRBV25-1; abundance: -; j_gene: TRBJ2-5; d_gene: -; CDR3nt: TGTGCCAGCAGTGAACCGGGCCCCGCCTTAACCCAGTACTTC; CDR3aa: CASSEPGPALTQYF
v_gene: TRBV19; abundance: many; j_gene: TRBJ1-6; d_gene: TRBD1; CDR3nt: TGTGCCAGTAGCACGTCTGGGACAGCTAATTCACCCCTCCACTTT; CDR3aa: CASSTSGTANSPLHF
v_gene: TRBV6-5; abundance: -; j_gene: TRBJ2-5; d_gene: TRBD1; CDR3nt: TGTGCCAGCAGTTCCTCCGGGACAGGGGGCCGAGAGACCCAGTACTTC; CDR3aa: CASSSSGTGGRETQYF
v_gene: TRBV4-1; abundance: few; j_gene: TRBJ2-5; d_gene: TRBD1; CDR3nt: TGCGCCAGCAGCCAAGGGGGACAGGTTATCCAAGAGACCCAGTACTTC; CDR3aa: CASSQGGQVIQETQYF
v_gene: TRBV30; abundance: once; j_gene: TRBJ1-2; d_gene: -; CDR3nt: TGTGCCTGGGACCCGGGACGTCCGCCTGCGGGCTACACCTTC; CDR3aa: CAWDPGRPPAGYTF
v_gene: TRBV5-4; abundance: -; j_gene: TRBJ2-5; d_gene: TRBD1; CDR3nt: TGTGCCAGCAGCCCGGGACAGGGAAGGGAGACCCAGTACTTC; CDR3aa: CASSPGQGRETQYF
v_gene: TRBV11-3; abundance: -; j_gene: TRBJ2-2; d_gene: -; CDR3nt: TGTGCCAGCAGCTTAGTAGGCGCGGGGGCGTTCACCGGGGAGCTGTTTTTT; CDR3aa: CASSLVGAGAFTGELFF
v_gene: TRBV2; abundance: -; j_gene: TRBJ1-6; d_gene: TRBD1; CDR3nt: TGTGCCAGCAGTGTGCAGGGGGCTAATTCACCCCTCCACTTT; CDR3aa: CASSVQGANSPLHF
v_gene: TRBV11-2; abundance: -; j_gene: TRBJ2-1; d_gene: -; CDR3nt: TGTGCCAGCAGCTCCGTCCGGAGCTCTGAGGGGGGTTACAATGAGCAGTTCTTC; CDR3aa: CASSSVRSSEGGYNEQFF
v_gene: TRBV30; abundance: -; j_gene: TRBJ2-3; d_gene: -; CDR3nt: TGTGCCGGATCAGGGACTAGCACAGATACGCAGTATTTT; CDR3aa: CAGSGTSTDTQYF
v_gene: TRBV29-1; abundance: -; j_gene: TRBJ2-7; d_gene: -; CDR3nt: TGCAGCGCTCAAGACCCCCGGGGCTCCTACGAGCAGTACTTC; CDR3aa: CSAQDPRGSYEQYF